Each of the 25 T cell receptor beta chains below was sequenced from the same sample in a study of blood T cell repertoires in COVID-19 (dated by TCRdb to between 2020 and 2021). The protocol used for the library was the immunoSEQ multiplex PCR assay. What TCRdb holds here is the immuneACCESS table cut down to in-frame rearrangements. Part of the clones is not present; checked against another copy, under half of the missing clones reflect an unresolved V gene, and the others are unexplained. The sample table contains roughly 260,000 clones; only one count was recorded for 88% of them. The top ten hold about 11% of the sample. Sequences were obtained from peripheral blood. The receptors were gathered from a young woman with COVID-19, enrolled during active disease.

Of note for this clone: At one of its ends the junction is not consistent with the germline gene, which may arise from a read error. As DNA, the CDR3 is TGTGCCAGCGGTGATGCGAATGAGCAGTTCTTC. Protein sequence: CASGDANEQFF. V and J are TRBV6-1 and TRBJ2-1, with D hard to call. This CDR3 is 11 amino acids long. In germline, CDR1 is MNHNS, CDR2 SASEGT.

The V and J genes are TRBV15 and TRBJ2-7, with TRBD2 matching over 8 bases. Germline V CDR1 and CDR2: LNHNV, YYDKDF (reference sequence). CDR3 length: 15 residues. Trimming removed 1 base from V and 2 bases from J; junction bases left unmatched: 4. The CDR3 loop reads CATSRGGTRTYEQYF. CDR3 coding DNA: TGTGCCACCAGCAGAGGCGGGACTAGGACCTACGAGCAGTACTTC.

This clone was seen more than once but under ten times. The chain has TRBV10-1 and TRBJ2-7, with D unclear. Germline lookup yields CDR1 WNHNN and CDR2 SYGVQD (reference sequence). The CDR3 totals 13 residues. V shed 0 bases and J shed 5 bases, with 8 bases lying between them. DNA of the CDR3: TGCGCCAGCAGTGAGTCCGGTTTCAACGAGCAGTACTTC. It specifies CASSESGFNEQYF.

V gene TRBV28 combines with J gene TRBJ2-1; D not certain. Trimming cost V 2 bases and J 12 bases, with 17 bases left between them. The CDR3 totals 14 residues. Looked up from germline, CDR1 is MDHEN and CDR2 is SYDVKM. The CDR3 sequence is CASSLPGPPPGQFF. The CDR3 DNA reads as TGTGCCAGCAGTTTACCCGGCCCCCCCCCGGGGCAGTTCTTC.

The chain carries TRBV10-3 and TRBJ1-1, with D unresolved. The CDR3 covers 13 residues. The V end was cut by 8 bases, the J end by 3 bases, with 13 bases between. CDR1 and CDR2 (germline): ENHRY, SYGVKD. The chain's CDR3 is CAIGMGVDTEAFF. For the CDR3, the DNA is TGTGCCATCGGTATGGGAGTGGACACTGAAGCTTTCTTT.

This clone was seen many times. This sequence joins TRBV3-1 (or the pseudogene TRBV3-2) and TRBJ2-7, with D maybe TRBD2 (6 bases). The CDR3 totals 15 residues. The V and J ends lost 1 base and 4 bases respectively, with 14 bases between them. Germline lookup yields CDR1 LGHDT and CDR2 YNNKEL (reference sequence). This CDR3 is CASSQAPGARYEQYF. CDR3 coding DNA: TGTGCCAGCAGCCAAGCCCCGGGAGCCAGATACGAGCAGTACTTC.

This clone was seen a handful of times. This chain connects TRBV6-2 or TRBV6-3 to TRBJ1-6; D is undetermined. The CDR3 covers 19 residues. With 3 bases removed from V and 0 bases from J, the gap between germline ends came to 18 bases. Germline loops: CDR1 MNHEY, CDR2 SVGEGT. The DNA for the CDR3 is TGTGCCAGCAGTTATGCGACATATACCATCAGCTCCTATAATTCACCCCTCCACTTT. Amino acids: CASSYATYTISSYNSPLHF.

V usage is TRBV11-1 and J usage is TRBJ1-1; D is unresolved. This CDR3 region has 14 residues. V was trimmed by 5 bases and J by 0 bases, leaving 10 bases between them. From germline, CDR1 is SGHAT and CDR2 FQDESV (reference sequence). CDR3 in amino acids: CASSAAGMNTEAFF. The CDR3 nucleotides read TGTGCCAGCAGCGCTGCAGGCATGAACACTGAAGCTTTCTTT.

The chain carries TRBV11-2 and TRBJ2-1; 14 bases fit TRBD2. CDR3 size: 16 residues. The ends lost 8 bases at V and 7 bases at J; junction bases unmatched: 10. Germline V lookup: CDR1 SGHAT, CDR2 FQNNGV. DNA of the CDR3: TGTGCCAGCCAAGTGGGACTAGCGGGAGTGGGAAATGAGCAGTTCTTC. This translates into CASQVGLAGVGNEQFF.

This sequence joins TRBV19 and TRBJ1-2, with TRBD1 matching 7 bases. The CDR3 contains 15 residues. Germline V lookup: CDR1 LNHDA, CDR2 SQIVND (reference sequence). V lost 4 bases and J lost 4; bases outside the gene matches: 9. The CDR3 is CASSNPYRGSYGYTF. The CDR3 DNA reads TGTGCCAGTAGTAATCCATACAGGGGAAGCTATGGCTACACCTTC.

The V call is TRBV5-1, the J call TRBJ1-2, with D perhaps matching TRBD1 (6 bases). The CDR3 extends over 14 amino acids. Germline CDR1 reads SGHRS; CDR2 reads YFSETQ. V was cut by 3 bases and J by 5 bases, with 14 bases left in between. This CDR3 reads CASSSYTGQYGYTF. The CDR3 DNA reads as TGCGCCAGCAGCTCATATACAGGACAGTATGGCTACACCTTC.

This sequence joins TRBV3-1 (or the pseudogene TRBV3-2) and TRBJ1-3; D gene uncertain. CDR3 length: 15 residues. The germline V gene encodes CDR1 LGHDT and CDR2 YNNKEL (reference sequence). The V and J ends lost 4 bases and 0 bases respectively, with 10 bases between them. CDR3 sequence (DNA): TGTGCCAGCAGCCCTACCCGGTCCTCTGGAAACACCATATATTTT. Its translation: CASSPTRSSGNTIYF.

The gene calls are TRBV18 and TRBJ2-7; TRBD2 matches at 9 bases. Germline V CDR1 and CDR2: KGHSH, LQKENI. Trimming cost V 5 bases and J 7 bases; bases outside gene matches: 15. The CDR3 is 16 amino acids. Here the CDR3 DNA reads TGTGCCAGCTCATTCTCAATAGCGGGAGATTCGCGTGAGCAGTACTTC. Translating it yields CASSFSIAGDSREQYF.

The J gene is TRBJ2-3, the V gene TRBV30; 9 bases match TRBD2. V trimming: 5 bases; J trimming: 3 bases; junction bases outside the gene matches: 9. This CDR3 comprises 15 residues. Germline CDR1 GTSNPN, CDR2 SVGIG (reference sequence). CDR3 loop: CAWGPSAGGTDTQYF. The CDR3 DNA follows: TGTGCCTGGGGGCCGTCAGCGGGAGGAACAGATACGCAGTATTTT.

As DNA, the CDR3 is TGTGCCAGCAGCACCCGACTAGCGGGCCAAGAGACCCAGTACTTC. It yields the protein CASSTRLAGQETQYF. The chain couples TRBV7-2 to TRBJ2-5; 10 positions match TRBD2. The CDR3 spans 15 residues. After removal of 5 bases from V and 1 base from J, the junction contained 4 bases not matched to a gene. From germline, CDR1 is SGHTA and CDR2 FQGNSA.

The rearrangement joins TRBV9 to TRBJ1-4; possible D gene TRBD1, 5 bases. V was clipped by 3 bases and J by 7 bases, with 13 bases between them. Germline V lookup: CDR1 SGDLS, CDR2 YYNGEE. The CDR3 consists of 14 residues. The CDR3 bases are TGTGCCAGCAGCGGTATAGGGGAGGGTGAAAAACTGTTTTTT. This codes for CASSGIGEGEKLFF. Full variable domain (missing parts from reference TRBV9 and TRBJ1-4): DSGVTQTPKHLITATGQRVTLRCSPRSGDLSVYWYQQSLDQGLQFLIQYYNGEERAKGNILERFSAQQFPDLHSELNLSSLELGDSALYFCASSGIGEGEKLFFGSGTQLSVL.

The chain joins TRBV4-3 to TRBJ2-3; 8 positions match TRBD2. The V segment lost 3 bases and the J segment 3 bases; nucleotides outside the gene matches: 5. The CDR3 extends over 15 amino acids. Germline V gene sequence: CDR1 LGHNA, CDR2 YSLEER. The CDR3 region is CASSQGGGWTDTQYF. CDR3 sequence (DNA): TGCGCCAGCAGCCAGGGCGGGGGGTGGACAGATACGCAGTATTTT.

The chain recombines TRBV5-4 with TRBJ2-7, with a possible D match to TRBD1 (6 bases). Germline values: CDR1 SGHNT, CDR2 YYREEE (reference sequence). The CDR3 is 16 amino acids. The V and J ends lost 4 bases and 0 bases respectively, with 17 bases between them. The DNA for the CDR3 is TGTGCCAGCAGCCGCTGGGGGCAGGGGAGCTCCTACGAGCAGTACTTC. Amino acids: CASSRWGQGSSYEQYF.

This sequence joins TRBV2 and TRBJ2-5; TRBD2 is a possible D gene (6 bases). V was shortened by 2 bases and J by 1 base, with 11 bases between the two germline ends. The germline gives CDR1 SNHLY, CDR2 FYNNEI. CDR3 length: 15 amino acids. CDR3 in amino acids: CASSEPSVPQETQYF. CDR3 sequence (DNA): TGTGCCAGCAGTGAACCTAGCGTCCCCCAAGAGACCCAGTACTTC.

This chain connects TRBV5-1 to TRBJ1-1; no firm D call. Trimming stripped 6 bases from V and 0 bases from J, with 15 bases between. CDR3 length equals 15 residues. Germline loops: CDR1 SGHRS, CDR2 YFSETQ. CDR3 coding DNA: TGCGCCAGCAAGCTAGAAAGTACTGTGAACACTGAAGCTTTCTTT. It encodes CASKLESTVNTEAFF.

On this clone itself: Other DNA sequences in the same sample also yield this CDR3. J is TRBJ2-7 and V is TRBV6-2 or TRBV6-3; D is uncertain. The CDR3 consists of 13 residues. Germline loops: CDR1 MNHEY, CDR2 SVGEGT. V lost 0 bases and J 4 bases, leaving 7 bases between the germline ends. CDR3 nucleotides: TGTGCCAGCAGTTACTCTTTGAGATACGAGCAGTACTTC. Its protein product is CASSYSLRYEQYF.

The chain carries TRBV29-1 and TRBJ2-4, with TRBD1 as a possible D gene (5 bases). Germline lookup yields CDR1 SQVTM and CDR2 ANQGSEA. This CDR3 has 13 amino acids. The V end lost 2 bases, the J end lost 7 bases, and 12 bases lay between the germline ends. As DNA, the CDR3 is TGCAGCGTTGAACGCGACAGTGGGAACATTCAGTACTTC. Its translation is CSVERDSGNIQYF.

The V and J genes are TRBV19 and TRBJ2-5; tentative D call: TRBD2 (6 bases). This CDR3 region has 14 residues. Germline CDR1 is LNHDA and CDR2 is SQIVND (reference sequence). V gave up 4 bases and J gave up 2 bases, with 11 bases separating them. CDR3 loop: CASSREAVQETQYF. CDR3 nucleotides: TGTGCCAGTAGTAGGGAGGCGGTTCAAGAGACCCAGTACTTC. Complete variable domain (other parts from reference TRBV19 and TRBJ2-5): DGGITQSPKYLFRKEGQNVTLSCEQNLNHDAMYWYRQDPGQGLRLIYYSQIVNDFQKGDIAEGYSVSREKKESFPLTVTSAQKNPTAFYLCASSREAVQETQYFGPGTRLLVL.

The rearrangement links TRBV19 to TRBJ2-2, with 10 bases fitting TRBD2. Germline V gene lookup returns CDR1 LNHDA and CDR2 SQIVND (reference sequence). Trimming cost V 1 base and J 5 bases; bases outside gene matches: 7. The CDR3 sequence is 17 residues long. CDR3 DNA: TGTGCCAGTAGTATAGGTAGCGGGAGGAGAGGAACCGGGGAGCTGTTTTTT. Amino acids: CASSIGSGRRGTGELFF.

This chain joins TRBV18 and TRBJ1-5; 7 positions match TRBD1. Looked up from germline, CDR1 is KGHSH and CDR2 is LQKENI. The CDR3 is made up of 14 amino acids. V was pared by 4 bases and J by 6 bases, with 6 bases of the junction left unmatched. The CDR3 DNA follows: TGTGCCAGCTCACGAGACAGGGTAGGTCAGCCCCAGCATTTT. Translation gives CASSRDRVGQPQHF.